This T cell receptor beta chain was sequenced in a study of T cell changes during pregnancy in multiple sclerosis. Profiling relied on immunoSEQ multiplex PCR, and the TCRdb table lists in-frame clones only, not all of them. The sample has 85,000 to 100,000 clones; around 94% are singletons. This CDR3 has 16 amino acids. V shed 2 bases, J shed 0 bases, and the junction held 6 bases outside the gene matches. Germline lookup yields CDR1 SEHNR and CDR2 FQNEAQ (reference sequence). The sequencing here drew on peripheral blood, taken after pregnancy. The genes are TRBV7-9 and TRBJ1-1, with 7 bases identical to TRBD1. This TCR was sampled from a female donor with multiple sclerosis, enrolled in a pregnancy study. In nucleotides, the CDR3 is TGTGCCAGCAGCTTATGGGCAGGGGGATTGAACACTGAAGCTTTCTTT. Its protein is CASSLWAGGLNTEAFF.